The entry that follows covers one TCR beta chain sequence. The CDR3 extends over 14 amino acids. CDR1 and CDR2 (germline): MNHEY, SVGAGI. V gave up 0 bases and J gave up 7 bases, with 12 bases separating them. The protocol was immunoSEQ multiplex PCR, while the TCRdb copy is restricted to in-frame clones and leaves out a portion. This repertoire shows 10,000 to 14,000 clones, about 71% found once; its top ten account for roughly 10%. After autologous stem cell transplantation all patients relapsed, and prior brentuximab vedotin exposure differed between cohorts. The record originates from a study of PD-1 blockade in classical Hodgkin lymphoma.

The material sequenced was peripheral blood mononuclear cells (PBMCs), taken at baseline. The sequence was collected from a human donor with classical Hodgkin lymphoma. This chain uses TRBV6-5 with TRBJ1-1; a possible D gene is TRBD1 (5 bases). The CDR3 bases are TGTGCCAGCAGTTACTCTGGGGGGAGAAGTGAAGCTTTCTTT. Translating gives CASSYSGGRSEAFF.